This T cell receptor (beta chain) was identified during a study of blood T cell repertoires in COVID-19. Contact with a PCR-confirmed or clinician-diagnosed COVID-19 case occurred within 2 weeks of entry. The CDR3 spans 15 residues. Germline loops: CDR1 SNHLY, CDR2 FYNNEI. Losses at the gene ends were 8 bases for V and 2 bases for J; bases not matched to a gene: 12. Only in-frame clones appear in the TCRdb table, and some are missing; sequencing was by immunoSEQ multiplex PCR. There are more than 350,000 clones in the sample; roughly 88% occur only once, and 1.4% to 1.5% lies in the top ten. The sequence came from a woman under 30 who had been exposed to COVID-19. V is TRBV2 and J is TRBJ2-7, with 7 bases lining up with TRBD1. Sequencing was performed on PBMCs or T cells enriched from blood (not recorded which). The CDR3 loop is CASLRVEGAAYEQYF. The CDR3, as DNA: TGTGCCAGCCTCAGGGTCGAGGGGGCGGCCTACGAGCAGTACTTC.